This is a list of T cell receptor beta chains from one sample in a study of shared clonotypes between healthy human individuals. Sequencing was performed with immunoSEQ multiplex PCR; in TCRdb, only in-frame clones are kept and a portion is missing. The table has 600,000 or so clones, 90% to 95% seen once. The sequenced material came from naive CD8+ T cells sorted from blood. All receptors derive from a woman in her twenties or thirties in good health. The CDR3 runs from the conserved cysteine through the conserved F or W. Fields, in order: D gene, J gene, clone size, V gene, CDR3 DNA, CDR3 protein. The D gene is left open where the match is weak. Expanded clones get a size class; other rows say once, few or many, or leave the size out.

>NA|TRBJ1-1|NA|TRBV7-8
TGTGCCAGCAGCCCCACCATCGGGAGTCACACTGAAGCTTTCTTT
CASSPTIGSHTEAFF
>TRBD2|TRBJ2-1|NA|TRBV7-9
TGTGCCAGCAGCCGACTAGCGGGGAGTGGTGAGCAGTTCTTC
CASSRLAGSGEQFF
>NA|TRBJ1-2|NA|TRBV6-5
TGTGCCAGCAGTACCTGGGACGGTGCTAACTATGGCTACACCTTC
CASSTWDGANYGYTF
>TRBD1|TRBJ2-7|NA|TRBV2
TGTGCCAGCAGTGAAGGGCGGACAGGGGGTGCCTACGAGCAGTACTTC
CASSEGRTGGAYEQYF
>NA|TRBJ2-1|NA|TRBV13
TGTGCCAGCAGCCCCACAATTTCCCACAATGAGCAGTTCTTC
CASSPTISHNEQFF
>TRBD1|TRBJ1-2|NA|TRBV6-5
TGTGCCAGCAGCCGGGACAGCGGCGGCTACACCTTC
CASSRDSGGYTF
>NA|TRBJ2-3|once|TRBV29-1
TGCAGCGTTTTGCCTAGTACAGATACGCAGTATTTT
CSVLPSTDTQYF
>TRBD2|TRBJ2-2|once|TRBV28
TGTGCCAGCAGCCGTAGCGGGCATTGGGGCGGGGAGCTGTTTTTT
CASSRSGHWGGELFF
>NA|TRBJ1-1|NA|TRBV28
TGTGCCAGCAGGTATCACAGGGCCCCTGAAGCTTTCTTT
CASRYHRAPEAFF
>TRBD2|TRBJ2-5|once|TRBV4-1
TGCGCCAGCAGCCGCTCTAGCGGGAGGGCAAATCAAGAGACCCAGTACTTC
CASSRSSGRANQETQYF
>NA|TRBJ1-6|NA|TRBV28
TGTGCCAGCAGTTTCATGGGTAGGGCACCCCTCCACTTT
CASSFMGRAPLHF
>NA|TRBJ2-4|NA|TRBV29-1
TGCAGCGTTGGTAAAGGGAACATTCAGTACTTC
CSVGKGNIQYF
>NA|TRBJ2-3|NA|TRBV9
TGTGCCAGCAGCGTAGTGGGGAAAGGTGGAGCAGATACGCAGTATTTT
CASSVVGKGGADTQYF
>NA|TRBJ1-5|NA|TRBV27
TGTGCCAGCAGTTTGAGGGATAGCAATCAGCCCCAGCATTTT
CASSLRDSNQPQHF
>NA|TRBJ2-7|NA|TRBV5-6
TGTGCCAGCAGCTATCAGGGGGGCGAGCAGTACTTC
CASSYQGGEQYF
>TRBD2|TRBJ2-3|NA|TRBV5-5
TGTGCCAGCAGCGCGAGCCAGCGGGGGAACACAGATACGCAGTATTTT
CASSASQRGNTDTQYF
>TRBD1|TRBJ2-7|NA|TRBV4-2
TGTGCCAGCAGCCCAGGGACAGGTACCTACGAGCAGTACTTC
CASSPGTGTYEQYF
>TRBD2|TRBJ2-2|few|TRBV7-9
TGTGCCAGCAGCCCCCGACTAGCCCCCGGGGAGCTGTTTTTT
CASSPRLAPGELFF
>NA|TRBJ2-5|NA|TRBV25-1
TGTGCCAGCAGTGAATTGCTAGGTGTGGAGACCCAGTACTTC
CASSELLGVETQYF
>TRBD1|TRBJ2-3|NA|TRBV25-1
TGTGCCAGCAGTATCCGGGACAGTCCAGATACGCAGTATTTT
CASSIRDSPDTQYF
>NA|TRBJ2-6|once|TRBV6-5
TGTGCCAGCAGAGTCAGGTACTCTGGGGCCAACGTCCTGACTTTC
CASRVRYSGANVLTF
>NA|TRBJ1-5|NA|TRBV6-1
TGTGCCAGCAGTGGGGGATTAGGGTCCCAGCATTTT
CASSGGLGSQHF
>TRBD2|TRBJ2-3|NA|TRBV27
TGTGCCAGCAGTCAGCGGGAGAGCACAGATACGCAGTATTTT
CASSQRESTDTQYF
>NA|TRBJ2-7|few|TRBV7-9
TGTGCCAGCCGGGGGCTCCATGGCGAGCAGTACTTC
CASRGLHGEQYF
>NA|TRBJ2-2|NA|TRBV9
TGTGCCAGCAGCGGGCTGGGGGCGGGATATACCGGGGAGCTGTTTTTT
CASSGLGAGYTGELFF
>NA|TRBJ1-1|NA|TRBV27
TGTGCCAGCAGTATTGGCTCGAACACTGAAGCTTTCTTT
CASSIGSNTEAFF
>NA|TRBJ1-5|NA|TRBV4-1
TGCGCCAGCAGCCAATTTTTTGGGGGGGCCCAGCATTTT
CASSQFFGGAQHF
>NA|TRBJ2-1|NA|TRBV15
TGTGCCACCCGGGGAGTAAGCGGCGGACCAAGCTCCTACAATGAGCAGTTCTTC
CATRGVSGGPSSYNEQFF
>NA|TRBJ2-7|NA|TRBV13
TGTGCCAGCAGCTTACCATCGGCTACCTACGAGCAGTACTTC
CASSLPSATYEQYF
>NA|TRBJ2-7|once|TRBV7-3
TGTGCCAGCAGCTCCCGGTGGTGGGTGACGGACGAGCAGTACTTC
CASSSRWWVTDEQYF
>TRBD2|TRBJ2-3|NA|TRBV27
TGTGCCAGCAGCTACGGGACTAGCGGGAGGGATACGCAGTATTTT
CASSYGTSGRDTQYF
>TRBD1|TRBJ2-7|NA|TRBV9
TGTGCCAGCAGCGTCGGGACAGGGCTGGAACACGAGCAGTACTTC
CASSVGTGLEHEQYF
>NA|TRBJ2-5|NA|TRBV5-8
TGTGCCAGCAGCTTGAAGGGGCCCAAGACCCAGTACTTC
CASSLKGPKTQYF
>TRBD1|TRBJ1-4|NA|TRBV11-2
TGTGCCAGCAGCTCGGACAGGGAGGCGGTTAATGAAAAACTGTTTTTT
CASSSDREAVNEKLFF
>NA|TRBJ2-7|NA|TRBV30
TGTGCCTGGAGAACGCCAGGGGAGACCTACGAGCAGTACTTC
CAWRTPGETYEQYF
>NA|TRBJ2-7|NA|TRBV2
TGTGCCAGCAGTGAGGGCAACTCCTACGAGCAGTACTTC
CASSEGNSYEQYF